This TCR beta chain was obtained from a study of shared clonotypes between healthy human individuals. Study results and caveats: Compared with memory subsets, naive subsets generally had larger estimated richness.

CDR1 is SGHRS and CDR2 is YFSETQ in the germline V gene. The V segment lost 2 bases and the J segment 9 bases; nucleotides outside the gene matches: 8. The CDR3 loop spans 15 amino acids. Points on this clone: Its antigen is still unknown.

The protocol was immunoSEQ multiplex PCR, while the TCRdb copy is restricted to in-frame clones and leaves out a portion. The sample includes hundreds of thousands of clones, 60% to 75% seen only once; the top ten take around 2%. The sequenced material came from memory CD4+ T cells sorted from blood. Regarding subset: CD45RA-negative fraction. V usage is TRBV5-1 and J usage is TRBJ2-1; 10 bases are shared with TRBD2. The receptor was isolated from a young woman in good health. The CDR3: CASSFSSGSESEQFF. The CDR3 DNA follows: TGCGCCAGCAGCTTCTCTAGCGGGAGCGAAAGTGAGCAGTTCTTC.